Below, 11 T cell receptor beta chains from the same sample are listed, as sequenced in a study of cytomegalovirus exposure and HLA in healthy donors. The PCR contained 60 Vbeta and 13 Jbeta primers. Method: immunoSEQ multiplex PCR; TCRdb's copy keeps in-frame clones and lacks some. The table lists about 190,000 clones, approximately 70% of them singletons. The source material was PBMCs. These receptors were collected from a woman younger than 45 in good health and CMV-seropositive.

The CDR3 sequence: CATGDRENYGYTF. In nucleotides, the CDR3 is TGTGCCACCGGGGACAGGGAAAACTATGGCTACACCTTC. V usage is TRBV10-3 and J usage is TRBJ1-2; 9 nucleotides match TRBD1. This CDR3 spans 13 amino acids. The V and J ends lost 10 bases and 2 bases, in that order; junction bases with no gene match: 5. CDR1 and CDR2 from the germline V gene are ENHRY and SYGVKD.

The chain has TRBV11-1 and TRBJ2-5; D gene ambiguous. The J call may be wrong; the DNA end is better matched by TRBJ2-7. The germline V gene encodes CDR1 SGHAT and CDR2 FQDESV (reference sequence). The CDR3 contains 16 residues. The CDR3 loop reads CASSRDRLGVGSEQYF. The CDR3 DNA reads TGTGCCAGCAGCCGAGACCGCCTCGGAGTCGGATCCGAGCAGTACTTC.

The chain recombines TRBV2 with TRBJ2-5; TRBD2 is a possible D gene (6 bases). The CDR3 loop spans 15 amino acids. Germline CDR1 SNHLY, CDR2 FYNNEI. Trimming took 4 bases from V and 11 from J, leaving 23 bases between them. The CDR3 DNA sequence: TGTGCCAGCAGTGTGGGTAGCGGAGCCATAGGGGAGCAGTACTTC. It is translated as CASSVGSGAIGEQYF.

The chain has TRBV5-5 and TRBJ1-2, with a possible D match to TRBD1 (5 bases). Trimming removed 6 bases at V and 2 bases at J, with 26 bases between. The length of the CDR3 is 18 residues. CDR1 is SGHKS and CDR2 is YYEKEE in the germline V gene (reference sequence). The CDR3 region has the DNA TGTGCCAGCATGCCCCACGCCGCAGGGCGGAAAGACAACTATGGCTACACCTTC. Protein sequence: CASMPHAAGRKDNYGYTF.

The chain uses TRBV5-1 and TRBJ1-1; D is perhaps TRBD1 (6 bases). Germline CDR1 reads SGHRS; CDR2 reads YFSETQ. There are 16 residues in the CDR3. Trimming shortened V by 4 bases and J by 5 bases, and 21 bases separated the two germline ends. This chain's CDR3 is CASSISSGAATTEAFF. The DNA of the CDR3 is TGCGCCAGCAGCATCTCTTCAGGGGCCGCGACTACTGAAGCTTTCTTT. Full variable domain (outside the CDR3, taken from reference TRBV5-1 and TRBJ1-1): KAGVTQTPRYLIKTRGQQVTLSCSPISGHRSVSWYQQTPGQGLQFLFEYFSETQRNKGNFPGRFSGRQFSNSRSEMNVSTLELGDSALYLCASSISSGAATTEAFFGQGTRLTVV.

The V and J genes are TRBV28 and TRBJ2-1, with TRBD1 matching over 11 bases. V lost 6 bases and J lost 5; bases outside the gene matches: 15. Germline CDR1 reads MDHEN; CDR2 reads SYDVKM. This CDR3 has 18 residues. The CDR3 is CASRSYPKPGQGDNEQFF. DNA for the CDR3: TGTGCCAGCAGGTCCTATCCGAAACCGGGACAGGGGGACAATGAGCAGTTCTTC.

The chain couples TRBV7-9 to TRBJ2-7; TRBD1 is a possible D gene (5 bases). CDR1 SEHNR and CDR2 FQNEAQ come from the germline V gene (reference sequence). This CDR3 region has 12 residues. The V end lost 7 bases, the J end lost 3 bases, and 10 bases lay between the germline ends. The CDR3 region is CASTKTVYEQYF. The CDR3 nucleotides read TGTGCCAGCACTAAGACAGTCTACGAGCAGTACTTC.

V gene TRBV2 combines with J gene TRBJ2-2, with unresolved D. V dropped 4 bases and J dropped 1 base, with 7 bases sitting between them. Germline values: CDR1 SNHLY, CDR2 FYNNEI. This CDR3 has 14 amino acids. The DNA of the CDR3 is TGTGCCAGCAGTGTACAAATGAACACCGGGGAGCTGTTTTTT. Protein product: CASSVQMNTGELFF.

The chain is built from TRBV11-2 and TRBJ2-3; D remains unclear. The CDR3 is 15 residues long. V was pared by 2 bases and J by 6 bases, with 15 bases between. Germline loops: CDR1 SGHAT, CDR2 FQNNGV. The CDR3 region is CASSLRSIRPDTQYF. CDR3 coding DNA: TGTGCCAGCAGCTTACGGTCTATCCGTCCGGATACGCAGTATTTT.

The chain recombines TRBV27 with TRBJ1-2; tentative D call: TRBD1 (6 bases). There are 15 residues in the CDR3. Trimming pared 5 bases from V and 0 bases from J, leaving 13 bases between. Germline V gene lookup returns CDR1 MNHEY and CDR2 SMNVEV (reference sequence). The CDR3 nucleotides are TGTGCCAGCAGTCTACAGGGTGAAGCTAACTATGGCTACACCTTC. It codes for CASSLQGEANYGYTF.

About this clone itself: One end of the junction varies from germline; a read error may be responsible. This rearrangement joins TRBV27 to TRBJ2-3, with D possibly matching TRBD1 (6 bases). From germline, CDR1 is MNHEY and CDR2 SMNVEV (reference sequence). This CDR3 spans 14 amino acids. The CDR3 is CASRTGISTGTQYF. The CDR3 DNA reads as TGTGCCAGCAGAACAGGGATTAGCACAGGTACGCAGTATTTT.